The 15 T cell receptor beta chains in this list originate from one sample, sequenced in a study of blood T cell repertoires in COVID-19. Sequencing used immunoSEQ multiplex PCR; TCRdb keeps in-frame clones, though not all of them. The data hold 310,000 or so clones, with around 90% observed a single time. What was sequenced was peripheral blood. These receptors were collected from a man younger than 45 with COVID-19, enrolled during active disease.

The CDR3 sequence is CASSPPGRAGVWYF. CDR3 nucleotide sequence: TGTGCCAGCAGTCCCCCCGGTAGAGCGGGGGTATGGTATTTT. This rearrangement joins TRBV6-5 to TRBJ2-3; 8 bases are shared with TRBD2. J gave up 14 bases and V 5 bases, and 15 bases lay outside the gene matches. In germline, CDR1 is MNHEY, CDR2 SVGAGI. CDR3 length: 14 amino acids.

In DNA, the CDR3 is TGTGCCAGCAGCTTAGCAGGGACAGGGGGTAGGGGCACTGAAGCTTTCTTT. Translated, it gives CASSLAGTGGRGTEAFF. This chain uses TRBV7-9 with TRBJ1-1; 11 nucleotides align to TRBD1. CDR3 length equals 17 residues. The germline V gene has CDR1 SEHNR and CDR2 FQNEAQ (reference sequence). With 0 bases clipped from V and 4 bases from J, the junction kept 7 bases outside the gene matches.

The rearrangement joins TRBV30 to TRBJ1-1, with 9 bases that match TRBD1. The junction had 3 bases not matched to a gene; V was cut back by 1 base and J by 0 bases. Germline V gene sequence: CDR1 GTSNPN, CDR2 SVGIG (reference sequence). This CDR3 spans 15 amino acids. CDR3 sequence: CAWSAGTGMNTEAFF. The CDR3 coding sequence is TGTGCCTGGAGTGCCGGGACAGGGATGAACACTGAAGCTTTCTTT.

The CDR3 DNA is TGCGCCAGCAGCCAGTATGGGGAGGGACGAGAGACCCAGTACTTC. The encoded protein is CASSQYGEGRETQYF. This chain uses TRBV4-3 with TRBJ2-5; 7 bases line up with TRBD2. Trimming cost V 3 bases and J 4 bases; bases outside gene matches: 8. This CDR3 is 15 amino acids long. Germline CDR1 LGHNA, CDR2 YSLEER.

The rearrangement uses TRBV29-1 and TRBJ2-4; no firm D call. Trimming took 0 bases from V and 0 from J, leaving 9 bases between them. CDR1 and CDR2 (germline): SQVTM, ANQGSEA. This CDR3 region has 15 residues. Here the CDR3 reads CSVEEARVAKNIQYF. CDR3 DNA sequence: TGCAGCGTTGAAGAGGCTCGGGTAGCCAAAAACATTCAGTACTTC.

In nucleotides, the CDR3 is TGTGCCAGCAGCCGCAGGGCTTCTGGGGCCAACGTCCTGACTTTC. Translating it yields CASSRRASGANVLTF. This sequence joins TRBV11-2 and TRBJ2-6; weak D call: TRBD1 (5 bases). Germline CDR1 is SGHAT and CDR2 is FQNNGV. The V end was cut by 5 bases, the J end by 1 base, with 9 bases between. The CDR3 is 15 amino acids.

This chain joins TRBV5-8 and TRBJ2-1, with D possibly matching TRBD1 (6 bases). The CDR3 contains 14 residues. Germline V gene sequence: CDR1 SGHTS, CDR2 YDEGEE. The ends were cut back, 2 bases at V and 7 bases at J, with 13 bases in the middle. CDR3 DNA sequence: TGTGCCAGCAGCTTTTCGCTCACAGGGAATGAGCAGTTCTTC. This translates into CASSFSLTGNEQFF.

V and J are TRBV28 and TRBJ2-7, with 10 bases lining up with TRBD2. The CDR3 contains 15 residues. Germline CDR1 MDHEN, CDR2 SYDVKM. J lost 0 bases, V lost 2 bases, and 1 base had no gene match. CDR3 bases: TGTGCCAGCAGTTTAAGGACTAGCGGCTCCTACGAGCAGTACTTC. Its translation: CASSLRTSGSYEQYF.

The gene calls are TRBV19 and TRBJ2-7, with TRBD2 identical over 16 bases. CDR1 and CDR2 (germline): LNHDA, SQIVND (reference sequence). CDR3 length: 19 amino acids. Unmatched junction bases numbered 9, after V lost 4 bases and J lost 0 bases. The CDR3 sequence is CASSRRGLAGGKSSYEQYF. In DNA form, the CDR3 reads TGTGCCAGTAGTAGGAGGGGACTAGCGGGGGGGAAAAGCTCCTACGAGCAGTACTTC.

The rearrangement joins TRBV5-6 to TRBJ2-7, with TRBD1 matching over 7 bases. Germline V lookup: CDR1 SGHDT, CDR2 YYEEEE. This CDR3 contains 15 residues. Trimming took 3 bases from V and 11 from J; bases not matched to a gene: 17. CDR3 coding DNA: TGTGCCAGCAGCTCCACAAGGAGCAGTGGACAGGAGAAGTACTTC. Its protein is CASSSTRSSGQEKYF. Filled out from reference TRBV5-6 and TRBJ2-7, the complete variable domain reads DAGVTQSPTHLIKTRGQQVTLRCSPKSGHDTVSWYQQALGQGPQFIFQYYEEEERQRGNFPDRFSGHQFPNYSSELNVNALLLGDSALYLCASSSTRSSGQEKYFGPGTRLTVT.

As to this clone: This specimen includes other DNA sequences encoding the same CDR3. CDR3 DNA sequence: TGCGCCAGCAGCTTGGCGAACTATGGCTACACCTTC. Translated, it gives CASSLANYGYTF. J is TRBJ1-2 and V is TRBV5-1; D is unresolved. The V gene lost 0 bases and the J gene lost 2 bases, with 2 bases spanning the gap. The CDR3 is made up of 12 amino acids. Germline V gives CDR1 SGHRS, CDR2 YFSETQ.

This chain joins TRBV19 and TRBJ1-1; D is unresolved. The V gene's germline CDR1 is LNHDA and CDR2 SQIVND (reference sequence). The CDR3 is 15 amino acids. Trimming took 0 bases from V and 6 from J, leaving 14 bases between them. This CDR3 reads CASSIDLQQSAEAFF. CDR3 sequence (DNA): TGTGCCAGTAGTATAGATCTACAACAAAGCGCTGAAGCTTTCTTT. Full variable domain (remainder filled in from reference TRBV19 and TRBJ1-1): DGGITQSPKYLFRKEGQNVTLSCEQNLNHDAMYWYRQDPGQGLRLIYYSQIVNDFQKGDIAEGYSVSREKKESFPLTVTSAQKNPTAFYLCASSIDLQQSAEAFFGQGTRLTVV.

This sequence joins TRBV21-1 and TRBJ2-3; TRBD1, the table's D call, was not compared with the DNA. TRBV21-1 is an annotated pseudogene. CDR3 length: 17 residues. CDR3 amino acids: CASSKVGWDRCTDTQYF. The CDR3 bases are TGTGCCAGCAGCAAAGTTGGTTGGGACAGGTGCACAGATACGCAGTATTTT.

The chain couples TRBV5-1 to TRBJ1-1, with TRBD1 matching over 8 bases. The V and J ends lost 4 bases and 4 bases, in that order; junction bases with no gene match: 9. The CDR3 runs to 15 residues. Germline V CDR1 and CDR2: SGHRS, YFSETQ. This chain's CDR3 is CASSADRAVVTEAFF. CDR3 nucleotide sequence: TGCGCCAGCAGCGCGGACAGGGCGGTGGTCACTGAAGCTTTCTTT.

The rearrangement links TRBV2 to TRBJ1-1, with D perhaps TRBD1 (5 bases). CDR3 length: 13 amino acids. V was trimmed by 8 bases and J by 5 bases, leaving 15 bases between them. In germline, CDR1 is SNHLY, CDR2 FYNNEI. The DNA of the CDR3 is TGTGCCAGCTCTCCCCGGGAGGGGACTGAAGCTTTCTTT. This translates into CASSPREGTEAFF.